A single sample is the source of the 2 T cell receptor beta chains below, sequenced in a study of T cells in localized non-small cell lung cancer. Profiling relied on immunoSEQ multiplex PCR, and the TCRdb table lists in-frame clones only, not all of them. The table lists tens of thousands of clones, approximately 86% of them singletons. The source was peripheral blood, collected before any cancer treatment. These receptors originate from a man between 40 and 70 years old with stage I squamous cell lung carcinoma.

The V gene is TRBV27, the J gene TRBJ2-7; D is perhaps TRBD1 (5 bases). The CDR3 spans 16 residues. The germline V gene encodes CDR1 MNHEY and CDR2 SMNVEV (reference sequence). V was clipped by 4 bases and J by 3 bases, with 19 bases between them. CDR3 coding DNA: TGTGCCAGCAGTTCCCCACGAGTCACAGGAGTCTACGAGCAGTACTTC. Amino acid sequence: CASSSPRVTGVYEQYF.

The chain uses TRBV2 and TRBJ1-6; D uncertain. V lost 5 bases and J lost 5, with 7 bases in between. The CDR3 extends over 13 amino acids. In germline, CDR1 is SNHLY, CDR2 FYNNEI. The CDR3: CASSPQNNSPLHF. The CDR3 nucleotides are TGTGCCAGCAGTCCACAGAATAATTCACCCCTCCACTTT. The complete variable domain, with remaining parts taken from reference TRBV2 and TRBJ1-6, reads EPEVTQTPSHQVTQMGQEVILRCVPISNHLYFYWYRQILGQKVEFLVSFYNNEISEKSEIFDDQFSVERPDGSNFTLKIRSTKLEDSAMYFCASSPQNNSPLHFGNGTRLTVT.